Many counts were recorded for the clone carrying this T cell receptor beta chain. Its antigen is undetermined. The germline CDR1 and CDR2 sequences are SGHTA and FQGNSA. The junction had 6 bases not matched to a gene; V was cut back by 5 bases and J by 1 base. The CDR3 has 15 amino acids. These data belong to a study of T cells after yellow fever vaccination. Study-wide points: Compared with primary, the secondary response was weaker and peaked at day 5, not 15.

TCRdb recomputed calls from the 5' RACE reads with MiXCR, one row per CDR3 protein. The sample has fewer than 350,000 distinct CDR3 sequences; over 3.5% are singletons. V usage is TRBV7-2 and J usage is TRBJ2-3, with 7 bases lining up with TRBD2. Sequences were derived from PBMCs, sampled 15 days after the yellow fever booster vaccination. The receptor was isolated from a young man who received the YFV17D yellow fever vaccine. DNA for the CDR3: TGTGCCAGCAGCCGTCTAGCGGCGCGCACAGATACGCAGTATTTT. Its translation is CASSRLAARTDTQYF.